These T cell receptor beta chains were read from a single sample in a study of OX40 agonist ivuxolimab in advanced cancers. Libraries were prepared by immunoSEQ multiplex PCR; TCRdb keeps only in-frame clonotypes and omits some of them. The table has fewer than 85,000 clones, approximately 92% seen once. The sample consisted of CD4+ or CD8+ T cells sorted from blood, taken in a trial of the OX40 agonist ivuxolimab. The receptors originated from an adult with an advanced solid tumor such as melanoma, head and neck, liver or kidney cancer. CDR3s include the opening cysteine and the closing phenylalanine or tryptophan.

V gene	J gene	CDR3 protein
TRBV5-6	TRBJ1-5	CASSLVGSGQPQHF
TRBV19	TRBJ2-5	CASSPTSPQETQYF
TRBV7-6	TRBJ2-1	CASSSQTSSYNEQFF
TRBV30	TRBJ2-2	CAWSRGGNTGELFF
TRBV6-1	TRBJ2-3	CASGIDGGQLDTQYF
TRBV11-3	TRBJ2-7	CASSPTGTYSEQYF
TRBV10-3	TRBJ1-2	CAITRGGNYGYTF
TRBV11-3	TRBJ1-1	CASSLFLNTEAFF
TRBV6-5	TRBJ2-5	CASSYSPRGTQYF
TRBV20-1	TRBJ1-1	CSASGSTEAFF
TRBV7-8	TRBJ2-5	CASSSYRGQGALETQYF
TRBV7-2	TRBJ2-2	CASSPRAGGGTGELFF
TRBV7-3	-	CASSLDSGLSYEQYF
TRBV29-1	TRBJ1-1	CSVEVGQTNTEAFF
TRBV14	TRBJ2-5	CASSPLGRRQETQYF
TRBV19	TRBJ1-5	CASRSTGSNQPQHF
TRBV6-4	TRBJ2-1	CASSREDNSYNEQFF
TRBV7-2	TRBJ1-1	CASSLEVIMNTEAFF
TRBV4-3	TRBJ2-7	CASSSAQDSFSYEQYF
TRBV30	TRBJ2-1	CAWSVLKEAEQFF
TRBV2	TRBJ2-7	CASSESAPPPPYGGPLYEQYF
TRBV5-1	TRBJ1-4	CASSVVGAANEKLFF
TRBV7-8	TRBJ1-5	CASSLVGGLNQPQHF
TRBV7-2	TRBJ1-3	CASSLIKWTVGNTIYF
TRBV10-3	TRBJ2-3	CAMGAGGADTQYF
TRBV7-9	TRBJ2-2	CASSRQGYTGELFF
TRBV9	TRBJ2-3	CASRAPSGRPTGTDTQYF
TRBV18	TRBJ2-2	CASSRDPGNTGELFF
TRBV11-3	TRBJ2-3	CASRDRGTDTQYF
TRBV4-2	TRBJ2-5	CASSQAGGTSGKETQYF
TRBV7-2	TRBJ2-7	CASSYPGLAGAKGYEQYF
TRBV15	TRBJ2-1	CATSSLTSGSNEQFF
TRBV28	TRBJ1-1	CASSLIPLNTGVAFF
TRBV7-2	TRBJ2-3	CASSPVQGSTDTQYF
TRBV7-2	TRBJ1-2	CASSLGPTYGYTF